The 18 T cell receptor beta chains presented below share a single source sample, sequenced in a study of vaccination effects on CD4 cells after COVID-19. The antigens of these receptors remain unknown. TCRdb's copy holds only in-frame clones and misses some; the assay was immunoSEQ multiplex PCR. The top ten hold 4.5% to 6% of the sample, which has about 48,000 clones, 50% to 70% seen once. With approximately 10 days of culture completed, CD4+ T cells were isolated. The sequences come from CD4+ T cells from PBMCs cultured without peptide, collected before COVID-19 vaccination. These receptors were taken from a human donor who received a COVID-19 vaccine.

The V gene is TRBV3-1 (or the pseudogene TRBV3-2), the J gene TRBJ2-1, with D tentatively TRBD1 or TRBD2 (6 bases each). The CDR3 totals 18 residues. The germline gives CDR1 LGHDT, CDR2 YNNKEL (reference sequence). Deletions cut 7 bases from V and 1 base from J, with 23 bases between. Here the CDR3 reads CASTPRGPPLGSYNEQFF. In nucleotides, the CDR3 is TGTGCCAGCACCCCCCGGGGGCCCCCACTGGGGTCCTACAATGAGCAGTTCTTC.

The DNA of the CDR3 is TGTGCCAGCAGCTTAAAGACTAGCGGGTACGAGCAGTACTTC. Translating gives CASSLKTSGYEQYF. The V call is TRBV11-2, the J call TRBJ2-7; TRBD2 agrees at 10 bases. Germline CDR1 SGHAT, CDR2 FQNNGV. V was pared by 2 bases and J by 4 bases, with 2 bases of the junction left unmatched. The CDR3 totals 14 residues.

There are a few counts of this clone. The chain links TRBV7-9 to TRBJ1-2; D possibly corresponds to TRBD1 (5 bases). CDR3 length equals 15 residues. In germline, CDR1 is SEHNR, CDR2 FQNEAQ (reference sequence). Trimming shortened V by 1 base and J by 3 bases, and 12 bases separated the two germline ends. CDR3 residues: CASSLGAGKDYGYTF. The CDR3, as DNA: TGTGCCAGCAGCTTAGGTGCAGGGAAGGACTATGGCTACACCTTC.

The DNA for the CDR3 is TGTGCCAGCAGTTTCTGGCTGAGGCAGCAAGAGACCCAGTACTTC. Amino acid sequence: CASSFWLRQQETQYF. The chain employs TRBV28 and TRBJ2-5; D is unresolved. Germline V CDR1 and CDR2: MDHEN, SYDVKM. V was trimmed by 3 bases and J by 2 bases, leaving 13 bases between them. The CDR3 is 15 residues long. The variable domain in full, with the rest retrieved from reference TRBV28 and TRBJ2-5, is DVKVTQSSRYLVKRTGEKVFLECVQDMDHENMFWYRQDPGLGLRLIYFSYDVKMKEKGDIPEGYSVSREKKERFSLILESASTNQTSMYLCASSFWLRQQETQYFGPGTRLLVL.

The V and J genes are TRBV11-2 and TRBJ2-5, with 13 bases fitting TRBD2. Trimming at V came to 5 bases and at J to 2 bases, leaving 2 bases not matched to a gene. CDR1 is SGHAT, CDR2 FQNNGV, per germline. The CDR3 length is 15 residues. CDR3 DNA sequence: TGTGCCAGCAGCCCGGGACTAGCGGGGCAAGAGACCCAGTACTTC. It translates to CASSPGLAGQETQYF. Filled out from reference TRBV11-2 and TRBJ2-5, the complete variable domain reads EAGVAQSPRYKIIEKRQSVAFWCNPISGHATLYWYQQILGQGPKLLIQFQNNGVVDDSQLPKDRFSAERLKGVDSTLKIQPAKLEDSAVYLCASSPGLAGQETQYFGPGTRLLVL.

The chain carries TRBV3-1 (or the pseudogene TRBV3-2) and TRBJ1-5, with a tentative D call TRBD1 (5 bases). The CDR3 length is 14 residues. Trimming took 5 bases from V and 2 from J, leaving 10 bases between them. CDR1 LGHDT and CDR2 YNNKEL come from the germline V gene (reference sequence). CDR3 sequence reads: CASSSRGGNQPQHF. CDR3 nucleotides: TGTGCCAGCAGCTCCCGGGGGGGCAATCAGCCCCAGCATTTT.

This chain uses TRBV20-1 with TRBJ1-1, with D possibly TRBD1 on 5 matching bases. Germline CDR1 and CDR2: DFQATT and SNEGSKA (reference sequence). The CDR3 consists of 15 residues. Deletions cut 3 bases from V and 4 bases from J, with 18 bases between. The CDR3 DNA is TGCAGTGCTAGTGGTCCGGCCAGGGCATTCACTGAAGCTTTCTTT. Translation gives CSASGPARAFTEAFF.

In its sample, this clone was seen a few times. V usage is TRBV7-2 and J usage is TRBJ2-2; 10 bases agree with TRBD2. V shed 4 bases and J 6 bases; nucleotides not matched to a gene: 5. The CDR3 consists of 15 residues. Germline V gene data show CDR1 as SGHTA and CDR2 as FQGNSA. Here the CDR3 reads CASSSTSGFPGELFF. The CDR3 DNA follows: TGTGCCAGCAGCTCGACTAGCGGGTTCCCCGGGGAGCTGTTTTTT.

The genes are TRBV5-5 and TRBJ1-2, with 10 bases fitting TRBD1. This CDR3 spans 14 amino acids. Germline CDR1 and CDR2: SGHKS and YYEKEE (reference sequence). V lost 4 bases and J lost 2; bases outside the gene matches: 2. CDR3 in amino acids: CASSATGGNYGYTF. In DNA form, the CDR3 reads TGTGCCAGCAGCGCGACAGGGGGCAACTATGGCTACACCTTC.

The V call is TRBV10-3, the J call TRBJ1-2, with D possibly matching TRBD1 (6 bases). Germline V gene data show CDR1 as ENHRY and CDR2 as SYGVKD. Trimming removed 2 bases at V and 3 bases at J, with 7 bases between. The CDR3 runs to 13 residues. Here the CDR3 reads CAISEDRYYGYTF. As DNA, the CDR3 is TGTGCCATCAGTGAGGACAGGTACTATGGCTACACCTTC.

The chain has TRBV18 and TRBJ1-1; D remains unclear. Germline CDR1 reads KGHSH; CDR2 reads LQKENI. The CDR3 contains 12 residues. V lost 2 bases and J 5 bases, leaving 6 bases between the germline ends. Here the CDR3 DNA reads TGTGCCAGCTCACCAAGGGAGACTGAAGCTTTCTTT. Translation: CASSPRETEAFF. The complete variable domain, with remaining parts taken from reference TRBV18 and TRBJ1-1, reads NAGVMQNPRHLVRRRGQEARLRCSPMKGHSHVYWYRQLPEEGLKFMVYLQKENIIDESGMPKERFSAEFPKEGPSILRIQQVVRGDSAAYFCASSPRETEAFFGQGTRLTVV.

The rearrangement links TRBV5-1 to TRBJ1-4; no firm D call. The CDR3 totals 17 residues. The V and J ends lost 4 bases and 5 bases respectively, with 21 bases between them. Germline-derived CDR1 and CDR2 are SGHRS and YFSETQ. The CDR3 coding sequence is TGCGCCAGCAGCCGTACGAAGACCCCCCAGGAAAATGAAAAACTGTTTTTT. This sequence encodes CASSRTKTPQENEKLFF.

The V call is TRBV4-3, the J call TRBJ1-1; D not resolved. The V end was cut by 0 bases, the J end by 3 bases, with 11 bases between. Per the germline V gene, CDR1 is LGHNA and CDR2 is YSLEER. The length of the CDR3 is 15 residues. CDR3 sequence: CASSQDLYTDTEAFF. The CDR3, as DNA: TGCGCCAGCAGCCAAGATCTTTATACGGACACTGAAGCTTTCTTT.

DNA for the CDR3: TGTGCCGGAGGGGGTCAAGGAAACACCATATATTTT. This encodes CAGGGQGNTIYF. This chain joins TRBV19 and TRBJ1-3; TRBD1 might be the D (6 bases). Germline CDR1 LNHDA, CDR2 SQIVND (reference sequence). The CDR3 is made up of 12 amino acids. Trimming stripped 11 bases from V and 4 bases from J, with 12 bases between.

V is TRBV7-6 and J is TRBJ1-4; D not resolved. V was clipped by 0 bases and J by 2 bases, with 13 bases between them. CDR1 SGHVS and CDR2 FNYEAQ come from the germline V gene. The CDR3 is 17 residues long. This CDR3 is CASSLARGMGTNEKLFF. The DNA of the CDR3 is TGTGCCAGCAGCTTAGCGCGCGGGATGGGGACTAATGAAAAACTGTTTTTT.

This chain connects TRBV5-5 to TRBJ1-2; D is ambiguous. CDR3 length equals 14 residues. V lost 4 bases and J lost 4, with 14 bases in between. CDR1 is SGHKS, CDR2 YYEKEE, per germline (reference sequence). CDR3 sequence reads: CASSGARASYGYTF. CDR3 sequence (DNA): TGTGCCAGCAGCGGCGCCCGGGCGAGCTATGGCTACACCTTC.

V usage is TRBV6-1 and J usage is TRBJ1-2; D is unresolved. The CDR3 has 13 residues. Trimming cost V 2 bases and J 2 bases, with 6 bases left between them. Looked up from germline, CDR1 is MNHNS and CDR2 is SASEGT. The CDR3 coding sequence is TGTGCCAGCAGTGAACTAATCAACTATGGCTACACCTTC. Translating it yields CASSELINYGYTF.

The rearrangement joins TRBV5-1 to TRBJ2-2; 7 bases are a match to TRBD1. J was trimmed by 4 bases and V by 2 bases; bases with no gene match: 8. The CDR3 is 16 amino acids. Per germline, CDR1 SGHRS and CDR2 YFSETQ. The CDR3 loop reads CASSLDRAPRTGELFF. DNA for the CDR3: TGCGCCAGCAGCTTAGACAGGGCCCCTCGCACCGGGGAGCTGTTTTTT.